The 5 T cell receptor beta chains presented below share a single source sample, sequenced in a study of T cell changes during pregnancy in multiple sclerosis. The assay was immunoSEQ multiplex PCR, and TCRdb's table has in-frame clones only and misses some. Of some 49,000 clones in the sample, 95% are singletons; the top ten hold less than 6.5%. The sample in question was CD8+ T cells from peripheral blood mononuclear cells, obtained in the first trimester of pregnancy. All receptors derive from a female donor with multiple sclerosis, enrolled in a pregnancy study.

The chain carries TRBV13 and TRBJ2-5, with 14 positions matching TRBD2. Looked up from germline, CDR1 is PRHDT and CDR2 is FYEKMQ (reference sequence). The length of the CDR3 is 18 residues. Germline trimming cut 4 bases from V and 5 bases from J; bases unmatched to any gene: 12. DNA for the CDR3: TGTGCCAGCAGCTCCTCCGGGACTAGCGGGAGAGGGTGGGAGACCCAGTACTTC. Residues: CASSSSGTSGRGWETQYF.

The genes are TRBV19 and TRBJ1-1; maybe TRBD1 (6 bases). The CDR3 contains 15 residues. Trimming cost V 7 bases and J 1 base, with 16 bases left between them. CDR1 is LNHDA, CDR2 SQIVND, per germline (reference sequence). DNA of the CDR3: TGTGCCAGTAACAATTACAGGGTCACGAACACTGAAGCTTTCTTT. Translated, it gives CASNNYRVTNTEAFF.

In DNA form, the CDR3 reads TGTGCTAGTGGTTTGGAGCAGGGGGCCCTTGTCACCGGGGAGCTGTTTTTT. It specifies CASGLEQGALVTGELFF. The chain recombines TRBV12-5 with TRBJ2-2, with 8 bases identical to TRBD1. Germline V lookup: CDR1 LGHNT, CDR2 FRNRAP. Losses at the gene ends were 1 base for V and 4 bases for J; bases not matched to a gene: 8. The CDR3 is 17 amino acids.

The genes are TRBV19 and TRBJ2-7, with a weak D call TRBD1 (5 bases). With 0 bases removed from V and 2 bases from J, the gap between germline ends came to 11 bases. Per the germline V gene, CDR1 is LNHDA and CDR2 is SQIVND (reference sequence). This CDR3 contains 15 residues. This CDR3 reads CASSIDPGWPYEQYF. The CDR3 DNA follows: TGTGCCAGTAGTATAGATCCAGGGTGGCCCTACGAGCAGTACTTC.

In its sample, this clone was seen once. V and J are TRBV27 and TRBJ2-1, with TRBD2 matching over 11 bases. CDR3 length: 16 amino acids. Per germline, CDR1 MNHEY and CDR2 SMNVEV (reference sequence). Trimming cost V 0 bases and J 4 bases; bases outside gene matches: 2. This chain's CDR3 is CASSLSGLAVYNEQFF. CDR3 DNA sequence: TGTGCCAGCAGTTTATCGGGACTAGCGGTTTACAATGAGCAGTTCTTC.